A single sample gave rise to the 21 T cell receptor beta chains below, sequenced in a study of T cell repertoires in cytomegalovirus infection. TCRdb processed the reads anew with MiXCR; each CDR3 protein has one entry. Counted here are around 530,000 distinct CDR3 sequences, more than 20% occurring once; the ten biggest clones make up about 12%. The sequencing input was PBMCs. Every receptor here comes from a human donor in good health (CMV status not recorded). Some clones in this sample may be carry-over from other donors' samples.

At least ten counts were recorded for this clonotype. This rearrangement joins TRBV7-2 to TRBJ1-1; maybe TRBD1 (5 bases). CDR3 length: 14 residues. V was shortened by 2 bases and J by 2 bases, with 9 bases between the two germline ends. CDR1 and CDR2 from the germline V gene are SGHTA and FQGNSA. This CDR3 reads CASSLLGANTEAFF. DNA of the CDR3: TGTGCCAGCAGCTTACTCGGGGCTAACACTGAAGCTTTCTTT.

The V call is TRBV6-2 or TRBV6-3, the J call TRBJ2-1, with TRBD2 as a possible D gene (6 bases). With 8 bases removed from V and 6 bases from J, the gap between germline ends came to 17 bases. Germline V gives CDR1 MNHEY, CDR2 SVGEGT. The CDR3 contains 14 residues. The CDR3 DNA reads TGTGCCAGCTATAGACTACCCGGGAGCAATGAGCAGTTCTTC. It encodes CASYRLPGSNEQFF.

This chain connects TRBV20-1 to TRBJ1-1, with D possibly being TRBD1 (6 bases). The CDR3 has 12 amino acids. CDR1 and CDR2 (germline): DFQATT, SNEGSKA (reference sequence). The V gene lost 7 bases and the J gene lost 10 bases, with 19 bases spanning the gap. CDR3 sequence reads: CSVKQGTLGAFF. The CDR3 DNA reads as TGCAGTGTCAAACAGGGAACCCTGGGAGCTTTCTTT.

This clonotype was picked up one time. The CDR3 protein is CASSQGGRTSGTYEQYF. CDR3 in DNA: TGCGCCAGCAGCCAAGGGGGAAGGACTAGCGGGACCTACGAGCAGTACTTC. The chain has TRBV4-1 and TRBJ2-7; 12 nucleotides align to TRBD2. CDR3 size: 17 residues. Germline CDR1 reads MGHRA; CDR2 reads YSYEKL. V was clipped by 1 base and J by 2 bases; unmatched bases: 6.

There are a few counts of this clonotype. The chain couples TRBV15 to TRBJ1-6; D possibly corresponds to TRBD1 (6 bases). The V end was cut by 1 base, the J end by 6 bases, with 13 bases between. CDR1 is LNHNV and CDR2 is YYDKDF in the germline V gene (reference sequence). The CDR3 contains 16 residues. The DNA for the CDR3 is TGTGCCACCAGCAGAGCAGCGAGCAGGGGTAATTCACCCCTCCACTTT. Translation: CATSRAASRGNSPLHF. Looking up the rest from reference TRBV15 and TRBJ1-6 gives the full variable domain: DAMVIQNPRYQVTQFGKPVTLSCSQTLNHNVMYWYQQKSSQAPKLLFHYYDKDFNNEADTPDNFQSRRPNTSFCFLDIRSPGLGDTAMYLCATSRAASRGNSPLHFGNGTRLTVT.

In this sample, this clonotype turned up once. V is TRBV29-1 and J is TRBJ2-5; D is perhaps TRBD1 (6 bases). Trimming took off 3 bases at V and 4 bases at J, with 12 bases between the two ends. This CDR3 contains 13 residues. Per germline, CDR1 SQVTM and CDR2 ANQGSEA. Written as DNA, the CDR3 is TGCAGCGTTGATGGGCAGGGGAGAGAGACCCAGTACTTC. This sequence encodes CSVDGQGRETQYF.

The J gene is TRBJ2-1, the V gene TRBV2, with a tentative D call TRBD2 (6 bases). The length of the CDR3 is 14 residues. Germline loops: CDR1 SNHLY, CDR2 FYNNEI. V was shortened by 7 bases and J by 2 bases, with 12 bases between the two germline ends. DNA of the CDR3: TGTGCCAGCAACCCGGGAGCCCCCTACAATGAGCAGTTCTTC. Encoded protein: CASNPGAPYNEQFF.

The chain uses TRBV2 and TRBJ2-3; D possibly corresponds to TRBD1 (5 bases). CDR3 size: 12 residues. V dropped 6 bases and J dropped 7 bases, with 11 bases sitting between them. Germline CDR1 SNHLY, CDR2 FYNNEI. CDR3 nucleotides: TGTGCCAGCAGGATGGACATGAATACGCAGTATTTT. It translates to CASRMDMNTQYF.

The chain carries TRBV5-6 and TRBJ2-7; D gene unclear. Germline V gene data show CDR1 as SGHDT and CDR2 as YYEEEE. The CDR3 is 14 residues long. With 0 bases removed from V and 9 bases from J, the gap between germline ends came to 16 bases. CDR3 nucleotides: TGTGCCAGCAGCTTGGGTCCGGATACCTTCGGGCAGTACGTC. This translates into CASSLGPDTFGQYV.

In the case of this clonotype: This may stem from a read error, because a much larger clone lies one nucleotide away. V is TRBV7-3 and J is TRBJ1-4; D perhaps matches TRBD1 (6 bases). This CDR3 has 14 amino acids. Germline loops: CDR1 SGHTA, CDR2 FQGTGA. CDR3 sequence (DNA): TGTACCAGCAGCTTGGACAGAGTCTCCGAAAAACTGTTTTTT. Translated, it gives CTSSLDRVSEKLFF.

The chain is built from TRBV29-1 and TRBJ2-2, with TRBD2 matching over 13 bases. CDR3 length equals 15 residues. V dropped 6 bases and J dropped 0; count of bases not matched to a gene: 1. The germline CDR1 and CDR2 sequences are SQVTM and ANQGSEA. The CDR3 nucleotides are TGCAGCGTGGGACTAGCGGGACCGAACACCGGGGAGCTGTTTTTT. Translation: CSVGLAGPNTGELFF.

The rearrangement links TRBV11-1 to TRBJ1-1; D ambiguous. Per germline, CDR1 SGHAT and CDR2 FQDESV (reference sequence). This CDR3 contains 12 residues. V gave up 1 base and J gave up 7 bases, with 7 bases separating them. The CDR3 sequence is CASSLGTNEAFF. For the CDR3, the DNA is TGTGCCAGCAGCTTAGGAACAAATGAAGCTTTCTTT.

The rearrangement links TRBV20-1 to TRBJ2-7; D is possibly TRBD1 (6 bases). V was trimmed by 6 bases and J by 4 bases, leaving 19 bases between them. The CDR3 has 14 residues. In germline, CDR1 is DFQATT, CDR2 SNEGSKA (reference sequence). CDR3 amino acids: CSAQGTLVRYEQYF. The DNA of the CDR3 is TGCAGTGCACAAGGGACACTCGTACGGTACGAGCAGTACTTC.

The chain uses TRBV29-1 and TRBJ2-5; 8 positions match TRBD1. Unmatched junction bases numbered 10, after V lost 6 bases and J lost 4 bases. The germline gives CDR1 SQVTM, CDR2 ANQGSEA. CDR3 length: 14 amino acids. CDR3 protein: CSVVKGQGSETQYF. The CDR3 DNA reads TGCAGCGTCGTGAAAGGACAGGGTTCAGAGACCCAGTACTTC. Full variable domain (rest looked up from reference TRBV29-1 and TRBJ2-5): SAVISQKPSRDICQRGTSLTIQCQVDSQVTMMFWYRQQPGQSLTLIATANQGSEATYESGFVIDKFPISRPNLTFSTLTVSNMSPEDSSIYLCSVVKGQGSETQYFGPGTRLLVL.

This clonotype came up a few times. V usage is TRBV6-6 and J usage is TRBJ2-7; TRBD2 matches at 15 bases. Germline loops: CDR1 MNHNY, CDR2 SVGAGI (reference sequence). The V and J ends lost 5 bases and 6 bases, in that order; junction bases with no gene match: 2. The CDR3 sequence is 14 residues long. The CDR3 region is CASSQGLAGGEQYF. DNA for the CDR3: TGTGCCAGCAGTCAGGGACTAGCGGGGGGCGAGCAGTACTTC.

The CDR3 sequence: CASSPRDFLNTGELFF. The DNA for the CDR3 is TGCGCCAGCAGCCCAAGGGACTTCCTCAACACCGGGGAGCTGTTTTTT. J is TRBJ2-2 and V is TRBV4-1, with D maybe TRBD2 (6 bases). V was pared by 4 bases and J by 2 bases, with 14 bases between. The CDR3 extends over 16 amino acids. From germline, CDR1 is MGHRA and CDR2 YSYEKL.

In this sample, this clonotype turned up many times. This sequence joins TRBV18 and TRBJ1-5; 10 bases line up with TRBD1. With V trimmed by 3 bases and J by 1 base, 0 bases remained unmatched. This CDR3 spans 15 amino acids. Germline-derived CDR1 and CDR2 are KGHSH and LQKENI. The CDR3 loop reads CASSPGQGSNQPQHF. The DNA of the CDR3 is TGTGCCAGCTCACCGGGACAGGGGAGCAATCAGCCCCAGCATTTT.

The chain joins TRBV18 to TRBJ2-5, with D perhaps TRBD2 (5 bases). The germline V gene encodes CDR1 KGHSH and CDR2 LQKENI. V was trimmed by 1 base and J by 1 base, leaving 13 bases between them. CDR3 length: 16 amino acids. CDR3 nucleotide sequence: TGTGCCAGCTCACCACTATCTGGAGGCTTCCAAGAGACCCAGTACTTC. Translation: CASSPLSGGFQETQYF.

In its sample, this clonotype was seen a few times. The chain joins TRBV15 to TRBJ2-1; TRBD2 agrees at 14 bases. This CDR3 has 18 residues. Per the germline V gene, CDR1 is LNHNV and CDR2 is YYDKDF (reference sequence). J was trimmed by 13 bases and V by 3 bases; bases with no gene match: 17. In DNA, the CDR3 is TGTGCCACCAGCAGCTTAATTACGACTAGCGGGAGGGCGGGTGGTCAGTTCTTC. Its translation: CATSSLITTSGRAGGQFF.

This clonotype has just a few counts. This chain links TRBV3-1 with TRBJ1-2; 7 nucleotides align to TRBD1. The CDR3 contains 14 residues. Germline V gene data show CDR1 as LGHDT and CDR2 as YNNKEL (reference sequence). V gave up 0 bases and J gave up 4 bases; unmatched junction bases: 2. The DNA for the CDR3 is TGTGCCAGCAGCCAAGACCCAGGGGGCTATGGCTACACCTTC. It specifies CASSQDPGGYGYTF.

This clonotype has more than one count but fewer than ten. V usage is TRBV7-2 and J usage is TRBJ2-3; D is ambiguous. Deletions cut 5 bases from V and 5 bases from J, with 8 bases between. This CDR3 comprises 12 residues. Per the germline V gene, CDR1 is SGHTA and CDR2 is FQGNSA. CDR3 coding DNA: TGTGCCAGCAGCCGGCCCTTAGATACGCAGTATTTT. Encoded protein: CASSRPLDTQYF.